Listed here are 23 T cell receptor beta chains from one sample, sequenced in a study of cytomegalovirus exposure and HLA in healthy donors (dated by TCRdb to 2016 to 2017). Libraries were constructed by the immunoSEQ multiplex PCR assay. The clones in this table, taken by TCRdb from immuneACCESS, are in-frame only. Not every clone is retained; where verified, under half of the shortfall comes from an unresolved V gene, and the cause of the rest is unknown. The sample table shows 100,000 to 150,000 clones, and roughly 90% are seen once. Of the sample, 2% to 2.5% is held by the ten largest clones. The sample was PBMCs. The receptors derive from a woman between 18 and 29 years old in good health and CMV-seronegative.

The chain uses TRBV7-9 and TRBJ1-2; 11 nucleotides line up with TRBD1. With V trimmed by 5 bases and J by 6 bases, 8 bases remained unmatched. This CDR3 is 15 amino acids long. The germline V gene has CDR1 SEHNR and CDR2 FQNEAQ (reference sequence). CDR3 protein: CASSPGDRGADGYTF. CDR3 coding DNA: TGTGCCAGCAGCCCCGGGGACAGGGGGGCTGATGGCTACACCTTC.

The chain recombines TRBV2 with TRBJ2-7; maybe TRBD1 (6 bases). Germline V gene lookup returns CDR1 SNHLY and CDR2 FYNNEI. CDR3 length: 14 residues. V lost 6 bases and J lost 0, with 12 bases in between. CDR3 DNA: TGTGCCAGCAGGAGCCGGGACACCTCCTACGAGCAGTACTTC. Protein sequence: CASRSRDTSYEQYF.

V and J are TRBV19 and TRBJ2-4; 7 nucleotides match TRBD2. The CDR3 length is 13 residues. J was trimmed by 6 bases and V by 3 bases; bases with no gene match: 2. CDR1 is LNHDA and CDR2 is SQIVND in the germline V gene (reference sequence). The CDR3 DNA reads TGTGCCAGTAGTATCAGGGAGGGAAACATTCAGTACTTC. Protein product: CASSIREGNIQYF.

This chain links TRBV6-5 with TRBJ1-4; D unresolved. CDR1 and CDR2 (germline): MNHEY, SVGAGI. The CDR3 extends over 14 amino acids. Trimming removed 6 bases from V and 0 bases from J, with 8 bases in between. The CDR3 DNA sequence: TGTGCCAGCAGCGAACAAGCAACTAATGAAAAACTGTTTTTT. Translated, it gives CASSEQATNEKLFF.

A single count supports this clone. The V call is TRBV9, the J call TRBJ1-2, with a weak D call TRBD1 (6 bases). The CDR3 consists of 15 residues. The V gene lost 3 bases and the J gene lost 0 bases, with 12 bases spanning the gap. Germline CDR1 SGDLS, CDR2 YYNGEE. CDR3 sequence: CASSAQGLANYGYTF. The CDR3 bases are TGTGCCAGCAGCGCACAGGGCCTAGCTAACTATGGCTACACCTTC.

Only one count was recorded for this clone. The CDR3 is CASSIREGWNQPQHF. Here the CDR3 DNA reads TGTGCCAGTAGTATTAGGGAGGGTTGGAATCAGCCCCAGCATTTT. The chain joins TRBV19 to TRBJ1-5; D unresolved. Per the germline V gene, CDR1 is LNHDA and CDR2 is SQIVND (reference sequence). The CDR3 is made up of 15 amino acids. V lost 3 bases to trimming and J lost 4 bases, with 13 bases between them.

The V call is TRBV2, the J call TRBJ2-5, with 10 bases matching TRBD1. The germline gives CDR1 SNHLY, CDR2 FYNNEI. The V segment lost 6 bases and the J segment 3 bases; nucleotides outside the gene matches: 4. This CDR3 comprises 14 residues. DNA for the CDR3: TGTGCCAGCAGGGATGGACAGGGGGAAGAGACCCAGTACTTC. Protein: CASRDGQGEETQYF.

V usage is TRBV7-2 and J usage is TRBJ2-1; TRBD2 matches 13 bases. The CDR3 is made up of 15 amino acids. The V segment lost 6 bases and the J segment 5 bases; nucleotides outside the gene matches: 4. Germline V lookup: CDR1 SGHTA, CDR2 FQGNSA. CDR3 protein: CASRGTSGAHNEQFF. The CDR3 DNA reads as TGTGCCAGCAGGGGGACTAGCGGGGCACACAATGAGCAGTTCTTC. The whole variable domain, filled in from reference TRBV7-2 and TRBJ2-1, reads GAGVSQSPSNKVTEKGKDVELRCDPISGHTALYWYRQSLGQGLEFLIYFQGNSAPDKSGLPSDRFSAERTGGSVSTLTIQRTQQEDSAVYLCASRGTSGAHNEQFFGPGTRLTVL.

The CDR3 bases are TGTGCCAGCAGCAAGACAGGGACGGGCACCGGGGAGCTGTTTTTT. Encoded protein: CASSKTGTGTGELFF. The chain joins TRBV4-2 to TRBJ2-2; 7 bases fit TRBD1. The CDR3 runs 15 residues. The germline gives CDR1 LGHNA, CDR2 YNFKEQ. After removal of 5 bases from V and 4 bases from J, the junction contained 7 bases not matched to a gene.

This chain links TRBV2 with TRBJ2-7; TRBD2 agrees at 12 bases. CDR3 length: 13 amino acids. CDR1 SNHLY and CDR2 FYNNEI come from the germline V gene. The CDR3 DNA reads TGTGCCAGCAGTGAAGGGGAGGGACTAGCGGGTAGGGTC. It codes for CASSEGEGLAGRV.

V and J are TRBV4-1 and TRBJ2-1, with 10 bases lining up with TRBD2. The CDR3 sequence is 16 residues long. V lost 4 bases to trimming and J lost 7 bases; unmatched junction nucleotides: 10. Germline V lookup: CDR1 MGHRA, CDR2 YSYEKL. The CDR3 reads CASSLILAGDENEQFF. Here the CDR3 DNA reads TGCGCCAGCAGCCTGATCCTAGCGGGAGATGAGAATGAGCAGTTCTTC.

The genes are TRBV7-9 and TRBJ1-5; 10 positions agree with TRBD1. Germline assignment: CDR1 SEHNR and CDR2 FQNEAQ (reference sequence). CDR3 length equals 15 residues. J gave up 4 bases and V 5 bases, and 5 bases lay outside the gene matches. CDR3 loop: CASSPGQGGNQPQHF. The CDR3 bases are TGTGCCAGCAGCCCCGGACAGGGGGGGAATCAGCCCCAGCATTTT. Looking up the rest from reference TRBV7-9 and TRBJ1-5 gives the full variable domain: DTGVSQNPRHKITKRGQNVTFRCDPISEHNRLYWYRQTLGQGPEFLTYFQNEAQLEKSRLLSDRFSAERPKGSFSTLEIQRTEQGDSAMYLCASSPGQGGNQPQHFGDGTRLSIL.

This chain connects TRBV4-1 to TRBJ1-2, with 9 bases identical to TRBD1. Germline V lookup: CDR1 MGHRA, CDR2 YSYEKL. The CDR3 extends over 20 amino acids. The J segment lost 1 base and the V segment lost 1 base, leaving 16 bases of the junction unmatched. CDR3 bases: TGCGCCAGCAGCCAAGCTAAGATACAGGGGGCCTTACGCGTTAACTATGGCTACACCTTC. Protein sequence: CASSQAKIQGALRVNYGYTF.

This clone showed up just once. The chain has TRBV2 and TRBJ2-1; TRBD2 matches 8 bases. The germline gives CDR1 SNHLY, CDR2 FYNNEI. The V and J ends lost 6 bases and 8 bases, in that order; junction bases with no gene match: 15. The CDR3 contains 16 residues. The CDR3 loop reads CASRSTAGGSLDEQFF. CDR3 coding DNA: TGTGCCAGCAGGTCCACGGCGGGAGGAAGTTTGGATGAGCAGTTCTTC.

The genes are TRBV28 and TRBJ1-5, with D unclear. Germline V gives CDR1 MDHEN, CDR2 SYDVKM. There are 16 residues in the CDR3. V was trimmed by 7 bases and J by 0 bases, leaving 16 bases between them. As DNA, the CDR3 is TGTGCCAGCAACCCCCTATTCGTATATAGCAATCAGCCCCAGCATTTT. Translation gives CASNPLFVYSNQPQHF.

This clone showed up just once. The chain carries TRBV28 and TRBJ1-1; 8 positions agree with TRBD1. This CDR3 region has 15 residues. The V gene's germline CDR1 is MDHEN and CDR2 SYDVKM. The V segment lost 5 bases and the J segment 1 base; nucleotides outside the gene matches: 6. DNA of the CDR3: TGTGCCAGCAGTCCCCGGACAGGGTGGAACACTGAAGCTTTCTTT. It is translated as CASSPRTGWNTEAFF. The full variable domain, with the rest looked up from reference TRBV28 and TRBJ1-1, is DVKVTQSSRYLVKRTGEKVFLECVQDMDHENMFWYRQDPGLGLRLIYFSYDVKMKEKGDIPEGYSVSREKKERFSLILESASTNQTSMYLCASSPRTGWNTEAFFGQGTRLTVV.

This chain joins TRBV13 and TRBJ1-2; a weak D match, TRBD1 (6 bases). The CDR3 runs to 14 residues. Deletions cut 2 bases from V and 5 bases from J, with 12 bases between. Looked up from germline, CDR1 is PRHDT and CDR2 is FYEKMQ (reference sequence). The CDR3 DNA is TGTGCCAGCAGCTTACAGGGGCCATCGTATGGCTACACCTTC. It translates to CASSLQGPSYGYTF.

The chain uses TRBV7-6 and TRBJ2-6; 8 positions match TRBD1. The germline V gene has CDR1 SGHVS and CDR2 FNYEAQ. V lost 4 bases and J lost 2; bases outside the gene matches: 7. The CDR3 is made up of 17 amino acids. The CDR3 bases are TGTGCCAGCAGCTGGAAGACAGGGGTAACTGGGGCCAACGTCCTGACTTTC. It is translated as CASSWKTGVTGANVLTF.

V and J are TRBV2 and TRBJ2-5; 12 bases line up with TRBD1. This CDR3 is 18 amino acids long. V lost 1 base and J lost 4; bases outside the gene matches: 10. CDR1 and CDR2 from the germline V gene are SNHLY and FYNNEI. CDR3 loop: CASSEVLPGQGARETQYF. As DNA, the CDR3 is TGTGCCAGCAGTGAAGTGCTTCCGGGACAGGGGGCGCGAGAGACCCAGTACTTC. Full variable domain (outside the CDR3, taken from reference TRBV2 and TRBJ2-5): EPEVTQTPSHQVTQMGQEVILRCVPISNHLYFYWYRQILGQKVEFLVSFYNNEISEKSEIFDDQFSVERPDGSNFTLKIRSTKLEDSAMYFCASSEVLPGQGARETQYFGPGTRLLVL.

The genes are TRBV6-1 and TRBJ1-1; tentatively, D is TRBD1 (5 bases). Between the trimmed V and J ends, which lost 6 bases and 5 bases, there was a span of 16 bases. This CDR3 has 14 amino acids. Germline V lookup: CDR1 MNHNS, CDR2 SASEGT. CDR3 loop: CASRRKGIETEAFF. The CDR3 region has the DNA TGTGCCAGCAGAAGGAAGGGGATAGAAACTGAAGCTTTCTTT.

This clone showed up just once. DNA for the CDR3: TGTGCCAGCTCACCATTGGGGAGCCGCGGGGAGCAGTTCTTC. It is translated as CASSPLGSRGEQFF. The chain links TRBV18 to TRBJ2-1; tentative D call: TRBD2 (5 bases). From germline, CDR1 is KGHSH and CDR2 LQKENI. The V gene lost 2 bases and the J gene lost 10 bases, with 15 bases spanning the gap. The CDR3 extends over 14 amino acids.

This clone was picked up one time. The chain employs TRBV11-1 and TRBJ2-7, with a possible D match to TRBD1 (6 bases). Trimming cost V 0 bases and J 4 bases, with 13 bases left between them. This CDR3 has 15 residues. From germline, CDR1 is SGHAT and CDR2 FQDESV (reference sequence). The DNA for the CDR3 is TGTGCCAGCAGCTTAGCAGAGGGGGTCCTATACGAGCAGTACTTC. Translated: CASSLAEGVLYEQYF. The variable domain in full, with the rest retrieved from reference TRBV11-1 and TRBJ2-7, is EAEVAQSPRYKITEKSQAVAFWCDPISGHATLYWYRQILGQGPELLVQFQDESVVDDSQLPKDRFSAERLKGVDSTLKIQPAELGDSAMYLCASSLAEGVLYEQYFGPGTRLTVT.

V and J are TRBV29-1 and TRBJ2-3, with TRBD1 matching 10 bases. CDR1 and CDR2 (germline): SQVTM, ANQGSEA. CDR3 length: 13 amino acids. The V segment lost 7 bases and the J segment 2 bases; nucleotides outside the gene matches: 3. CDR3 bases: TGCAGCGCCGGGACAGGGGACACAGATACGCAGTATTTT. It specifies CSAGTGDTDTQYF.